Listed below are T cell receptor beta chains from one sample, sequenced in a study of T cell responses to AZD1222 COVID-19 vaccine. Measured with immunoSEQ multiplex PCR; TCRdb has only the in-frame clones, and not every one. The sample includes more than 85,000 clones, 70% to 90% of them seen just once. The sequences come from peripheral blood, collected 28 days after the second AZD1222 dose. The receptors come from an adult who received the AZD1222 COVID-19 vaccine. The CDR3 runs from the conserved cysteine through the conserved F or W. A D gene is named only where the DNA matches it firmly. The listing skips clone size in some rows; elsewhere it reads once, few, many or a size class.

v_call	j_call	clone_size	d_call	cdr3_nt	cdr3_aa
TRBV2	TRBJ1-1	-	-	TGTGCCAGCAGTTATGACTCAAATACTGAAGCTTTCTTT	CASSYDSNTEAFF
TRBV10-3	TRBJ1-5	-	-	TGTGCCATCAGTGAGTCCGGAAGGGTAAGCAATCAGCCCCAGCATTTT	CAISESGRVSNQPQHF
TRBV19	TRBJ1-1	once	-	TGTGCCACGGCTTTGGGCACTGAAGCTTTCTTT	CATALGTEAFF
TRBV11-2	TRBJ1-4	-	-	TGTGCCAGCAGACAGGGCTCTATACCGGGAAAACTGTTTTTT	CASRQGSIPGKLFF
TRBV2	TRBJ1-6	-	-	TGTGCCAGCATACGTCAGGATAATTCACCCCTCCACTTT	CASIRQDNSPLHF
TRBV7-2	TRBJ1-5	-	TRBD1	TGTGCCAGCAGCGATCAGGGGGCTGCATATCAGCCCCAGCATTTT	CASSDQGAAYQPQHF
TRBV6-2/TRBV6-3	TRBJ1-2	-	-	TGTGCCAGCAGTTTGGGGGCCGACTATGGCTACACCTTC	CASSLGADYGYTF
TRBV7-2	TRBJ1-1	-	TRBD1	TGTGCCAGCCGGGACAGCGTCACTGAAGCTTTCTTT	CASRDSVTEAFF
TRBV3-1/TRBV3-2	TRBJ2-2	once	TRBD2	TGTGCCAGCAGCCAAGATGCTAGCGGGGGGGCCTTCGACACCGGGGAGCTGTTTTTT	CASSQDASGGAFDTGELFF
TRBV30	TRBJ2-1	-	TRBD1	TGTGCCTGGAGCGGGGACAGGGGGCGAAATGAGCAGTTCTTC	CAWSGDRGRNEQFF